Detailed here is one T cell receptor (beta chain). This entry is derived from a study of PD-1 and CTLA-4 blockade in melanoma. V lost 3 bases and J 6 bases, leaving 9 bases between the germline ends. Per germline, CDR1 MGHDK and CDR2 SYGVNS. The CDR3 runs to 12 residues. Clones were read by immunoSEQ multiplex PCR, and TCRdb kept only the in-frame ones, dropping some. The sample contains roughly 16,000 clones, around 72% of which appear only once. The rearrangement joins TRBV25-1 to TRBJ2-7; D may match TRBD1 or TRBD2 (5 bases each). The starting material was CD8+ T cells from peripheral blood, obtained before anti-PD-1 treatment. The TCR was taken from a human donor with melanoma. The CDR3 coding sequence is TGTGCCAGCAGTGACCCAGGGACCGAGCAGTACTTC. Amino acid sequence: CASSDPGTEQYF.